One sample yielded the 25 T cell receptor beta chains listed below, sequenced in a study of T cells in localized non-small cell lung cancer. Measured with immunoSEQ multiplex PCR; TCRdb has only the in-frame clones, and not every one. The sample lists under 30,000 clones; 75% to 90% were seen once. Source: peripheral blood, taken before any cancer treatment. The origin of the receptors is a female donor over 55 with stage I lung adenocarcinoma.

This rearrangement joins TRBV6-6 to TRBJ1-1, with a possible D match to TRBD1 (5 bases). Per the germline V gene, CDR1 is MNHNY and CDR2 is SVGAGI (reference sequence). The CDR3 runs to 12 residues. V was cut by 2 bases and J by 7 bases, with 8 bases left in between. This CDR3 reads CASSYPGVEAFF. CDR3 coding DNA: TGTGCCAGCAGTTACCCGGGGGTTGAAGCTTTCTTT.

V gene TRBV5-4 combines with J gene TRBJ2-2; no clear D gene. V lost 4 bases to trimming and J lost 1 base, with 11 bases between them. Looked up from germline, CDR1 is SGHNT and CDR2 is YYREEE (reference sequence). The CDR3 runs 15 residues. For the CDR3, the DNA is TGTGCCAGCAGCCCCTCGCAGAGGAACACCGGGGAGCTGTTTTTT. It encodes CASSPSQRNTGELFF.

V and J are TRBV5-1 and TRBJ1-1; D gene unclear. Between the trimmed V and J ends, which lost 1 base and 1 base, there was a span of 11 bases. Germline V gene sequence: CDR1 SGHRS, CDR2 YFSETQ. The CDR3 is made up of 15 amino acids. CDR3 protein: CASSLQALTNTEAFF. The CDR3 DNA reads TGCGCCAGCAGCTTGCAGGCCCTCACGAACACTGAAGCTTTCTTT.

V gene TRBV6-6 combines with J gene TRBJ2-3; the D gene is possibly TRBD2 (5 bases). The V gene's germline CDR1 is MNHNY and CDR2 SVGAGI (reference sequence). V was pared by 8 bases and J by 3 bases, with 18 bases between. The CDR3 runs to 15 residues. CDR3 region: CASHKPELGTDTQYF. CDR3 sequence (DNA): TGTGCCAGCCACAAGCCAGAACTAGGGACAGATACGCAGTATTTT.

The chain couples TRBV28 to TRBJ2-3; TRBD1 aligns across 7 bases. V lost 6 bases and J lost 0; bases outside the gene matches: 12. Per the germline V gene, CDR1 is MDHEN and CDR2 is SYDVKM. The CDR3 is 17 residues long. The CDR3 coding sequence is TGTGCCAGCAGCTGGTGGACCGGGACAGTGAGCACAGATACGCAGTATTTT. This codes for CASSWWTGTVSTDTQYF.

This sequence joins TRBV5-1 and TRBJ2-7; 8 nucleotides agree with TRBD1. CDR1 SGHRS and CDR2 YFSETQ come from the germline V gene. The length of the CDR3 is 16 residues. J was trimmed by 1 base and V by 1 base; bases with no gene match: 7. The DNA of the CDR3 is TGCGCCAGCAGCTTGATACCGGGACAGGCATCCTACGAGCAGTACTTC. It translates to CASSLIPGQASYEQYF.

The chain joins TRBV4-1 to TRBJ2-1; 12 nucleotides match TRBD2. Germline lookup yields CDR1 MGHRA and CDR2 YSYEKL. The CDR3 extends over 14 amino acids. V lost 7 bases and J lost 15; bases outside the gene matches: 13. The CDR3 loop is CASTRLAGEPGRFF. Written as DNA, the CDR3 is TGCGCCAGCACAAGACTAGCGGGAGAGCCAGGTCGGTTCTTC.

This rearrangement joins TRBV19 to TRBJ2-2; 7 nucleotides agree with TRBD1. This CDR3 has 15 amino acids. V gave up 5 bases and J gave up 1 base; unmatched junction bases: 4. Germline lookup yields CDR1 LNHDA and CDR2 SQIVND (reference sequence). CDR3 sequence: CASSGTDLNTGELFF. CDR3 coding DNA: TGTGCCAGTAGTGGGACAGACCTGAACACCGGGGAGCTGTTTTTT.

The V and J genes are TRBV4-2 and TRBJ2-3; TRBD2 matches at 16 bases. Trimming took 0 bases from V and 6 from J; bases not matched to a gene: 6. The CDR3 contains 18 residues. The germline CDR1 and CDR2 sequences are LGHNA and YNFKEQ. CDR3 nucleotide sequence: TGTGCCAGCAGCCAAGATGGGACTAGCGGGGGGGCCTCGGATACGCAGTATTTT. Protein sequence: CASSQDGTSGGASDTQYF.

The rearrangement links TRBV10-3 to TRBJ1-1; tentative D call: TRBD1 (6 bases). The CDR3 is 15 amino acids. With 0 bases removed from V and 4 bases from J, the gap between germline ends came to 12 bases. Germline assignment: CDR1 ENHRY and CDR2 SYGVKD. In DNA form, the CDR3 reads TGTGCCATCAGTGAGTCCGAGGGGGTAGGCACTGAAGCTTTCTTT. It is translated as CAISESEGVGTEAFF.

The chain uses TRBV10-3 and TRBJ2-3; 11 bases match TRBD2. This CDR3 is built from 18 residues. Trimming at V came to 2 bases and at J to 0 bases, leaving 7 bases not matched to a gene. CDR1 ENHRY and CDR2 SYGVKD come from the germline V gene. CDR3 bases: TGTGCCATCAGTGAGACTAGCGGGAGATCGAATAGCACAGATACGCAGTATTTT. This sequence encodes CAISETSGRSNSTDTQYF.

This rearrangement joins TRBV29-1 to TRBJ2-5; D is undetermined. Trimming pared 3 bases from V and 4 bases from J, leaving 12 bases between. Germline V lookup: CDR1 SQVTM, CDR2 ANQGSEA. The CDR3 contains 13 residues. Written as DNA, the CDR3 is TGCAGCGTTGAGCACGGGTTCAGAGAGACCCAGTACTTC. Amino acid sequence: CSVEHGFRETQYF.

The rearrangement uses TRBV14 and TRBJ1-1, with 8 bases lining up with TRBD1. The germline CDR1 and CDR2 sequences are SGHDN and FVKESK. This CDR3 is built from 14 residues. Trimming removed 6 bases from V and 6 bases from J; junction bases left unmatched: 9. The CDR3 DNA sequence: TGTGCCAGCAGTCCCGGACAGGGTTGGGCTGAAGCTTTCTTT. Translation gives CASSPGQGWAEAFF.

CDR3 coding DNA: TGTGCCAGCAGGTCGGGACTAGCGGGAGGGGATGAGCAGTTCTTC. This gives the protein CASRSGLAGGDEQFF. This chain uses TRBV11-2 with TRBJ2-1; 16 bases fit TRBD2. CDR3 size: 15 residues. In germline, CDR1 is SGHAT, CDR2 FQNNGV. V was pared by 6 bases and J by 8 bases, with 4 bases of the junction left unmatched.

This clone was recorded once. The chain joins TRBV7-3 to TRBJ1-2; D uncertain. V was cut by 3 bases and J by 1 base, with 12 bases left in between. From germline, CDR1 is SGHTA and CDR2 FQGTGA. This CDR3 comprises 15 residues. CDR3 protein: CASSLQVTLNYGYTF. The CDR3 DNA sequence: TGTGCCAGCAGCTTGCAGGTCACCCTTAACTATGGCTACACCTTC.

This clone was seen more than once but under ten times. The genes are TRBV29-1 and TRBJ1-2; TRBD1 is a possible D gene (6 bases). V was trimmed by 6 bases and J by 8 bases, leaving 16 bases between them. Germline CDR1 reads SQVTM; CDR2 reads ANQGSEA. This CDR3 has 12 amino acids. The CDR3 nucleotides are TGCAGCGTGATTACAGGGTTCATGGGCTACACCTTC. This encodes CSVITGFMGYTF.

This sequence joins TRBV7-8 and TRBJ1-2, with TRBD1 as a possible D gene (6 bases). In germline, CDR1 is SGHVS, CDR2 FQNEAQ. V lost 5 bases, J lost 1 base, and 8 bases lay in between. CDR3 length equals 13 residues. Written as DNA, the CDR3 is TGTGCCAGCAGCCAGGGACATAACTATGGCTACACCTTC. Residues: CASSQGHNYGYTF.

The chain couples TRBV12-2 to TRBJ1-5; the table's D call, TRBD1, was not checked against the DNA. TRBV12-2 corresponds to a pseudogene. The CDR3 totals 18 residues. CDR3 DNA: TGTGCAAGTCGCTTAGTAAGGCGACAGGGGAGGGTCAATCAGCCCCAGCATTTT. It specifies CASRLVRRQGRVNQPQHF.

The chain is built from TRBV15 and TRBJ1-5; TRBD1 might be the D (5 bases). Germline loops: CDR1 LNHNV, CDR2 YYDKDF (reference sequence). V lost 8 bases and J lost 7, with 18 bases in between. The CDR3 runs 14 residues. The chain's CDR3 is CATEMGRAEQPQHF. In DNA form, the CDR3 reads TGTGCCACCGAGATGGGCAGGGCTGAGCAGCCCCAGCATTTT.

This rearrangement joins TRBV6-5 to TRBJ2-7; tentatively, D is TRBD1 (7 bases). V gave up 2 bases and J gave up 1 base, with 12 bases separating them. CDR3 length: 15 amino acids. From germline, CDR1 is MNHEY and CDR2 SVGAGI. Here the CDR3 DNA reads TGTGCCAGCAGTTACGGGTCAGGGGGGTCCTACGAGCAGTACTTC. The encoded protein is CASSYGSGGSYEQYF.

This clone was detected once. The rearrangement joins TRBV5-1 to TRBJ2-7; TRBD2 agrees at 13 bases. This CDR3 region has 17 residues. Trimming at V came to 2 bases and at J to 2 bases, leaving 7 bases not matched to a gene. Per the germline V gene, CDR1 is SGHRS and CDR2 is YFSETQ. The CDR3 nucleotides read TGCGCCAGCAGCTTACTAGCGGGAGGGCCAGTGGCCTACGAGCAGTACTTC. It translates to CASSLLAGGPVAYEQYF.

The chain links TRBV9 to TRBJ1-2; 8 bases are shared with TRBD1. This CDR3 region has 16 residues. J was trimmed by 4 bases and V by 3 bases; bases with no gene match: 11. The germline gives CDR1 SGDLS, CDR2 YYNGEE. CDR3 amino acids: CASSDFRGRAGYGYTF. The CDR3 bases are TGTGCCAGCAGCGACTTCAGGGGGCGAGCTGGCTATGGCTACACCTTC.

The genes are TRBV19 and TRBJ2-1; 10 bases fit TRBD1. The CDR3 loop spans 17 amino acids. Germline V gene sequence: CDR1 LNHDA, CDR2 SQIVND (reference sequence). Trimming at V came to 1 base and at J to 7 bases, leaving 10 bases not matched to a gene. The CDR3 is CASSIGRGTGESNEQFF. In DNA form, the CDR3 reads TGTGCCAGTAGTATAGGTCGTGGGACAGGGGAAAGTAATGAGCAGTTCTTC.

The chain has TRBV27 and TRBJ1-1; D ambiguous. The germline gives CDR1 MNHEY, CDR2 SMNVEV (reference sequence). Trimming left V 5 bases short and J 1 base short, with 8 bases between. The CDR3 loop spans 13 amino acids. CDR3: CASSLTENTEAFF. The CDR3 DNA follows: TGTGCCAGCAGTCTGACTGAGAACACTGAAGCTTTCTTT.

V usage is TRBV28 and J usage is TRBJ1-1; possible D gene TRBD1, 5 bases. Germline CDR1 is MDHEN and CDR2 is SYDVKM. With 1 base removed from V and 7 bases from J, the gap between germline ends came to 10 bases. The length of the CDR3 is 13 residues. The CDR3 loop is CASSLLGRGEAFF. The CDR3 DNA reads as TGTGCCAGCAGTTTATTGGGAAGGGGTGAAGCTTTCTTT. Drawing the rest from reference TRBV28 and TRBJ1-1, the complete variable domain is DVKVTQSSRYLVKRTGEKVFLECVQDMDHENMFWYRQDPGLGLRLIYFSYDVKMKEKGDIPEGYSVSREKKERFSLILESASTNQTSMYLCASSLLGRGEAFFGQGTRLTVV.